Below are 5 T cell receptor beta chains sequenced from a single sample in a study of graft-versus-host responses after intestinal transplantation. Here immunoSEQ multiplex PCR was the method, and the copy in TCRdb shows in-frame clones only, minus some. Among more than 100,000 clones, 80% to 95% were seen once, and the ten largest hold roughly 1.2%. Their antigens remain unidentified. Sequenced material: unstimulated CD8+ T cells sorted from spleen or lymph node cells, taken before intestinal transplant. The receptors originated from a human donor who received an intestinal transplant.

J is TRBJ2-1 and V is TRBV7-9; D is undetermined. Germline CDR1 SEHNR, CDR2 FQNEAQ (reference sequence). Trimming left V 6 bases short and J 5 bases short, with 20 bases between. There are 16 residues in the CDR3. CDR3 residues: CASSSSLGFTNNEQFF. The CDR3 bases are TGTGCCAGCAGTAGTTCTTTGGGCTTCACAAACAATGAGCAGTTCTTC.

V is TRBV6-1 and J is TRBJ1-2, with D maybe TRBD1 (6 bases). Trimming took 6 bases from V and 8 from J, leaving 13 bases between them. In germline, CDR1 is MNHNS, CDR2 SASEGT. The CDR3 totals 12 residues. The CDR3 DNA sequence: TGTGCCAGCAGGGCAGGGGCTGGGGGCTACACCTTC. This sequence encodes CASRAGAGGYTF.

The genes are TRBV5-6 and TRBJ2-1; 7 bases match TRBD2. Per the germline V gene, CDR1 is SGHDT and CDR2 is YYEEEE. The ends lost 6 bases at V and 2 bases at J; junction bases unmatched: 5. This CDR3 comprises 14 residues. Written as DNA, the CDR3 is TGTGCCAGCACCCTCGGACTAGCCTACAATGAGCAGTTCTTC. Protein product: CASTLGLAYNEQFF.

The V gene is TRBV29-1, the J gene TRBJ1-4, with D hard to call. The CDR3 consists of 14 residues. V lost 0 bases, J lost 6 bases, and 11 bases lay in between. Germline CDR1 SQVTM, CDR2 ANQGSEA. Here the CDR3 DNA reads TGCAGCGTTGAAGATCTGTCTGGGGATGAAAAACTGTTTTTT. The encoded protein is CSVEDLSGDEKLFF.

In its sample, this clone was seen once. The chain recombines TRBV5-1 with TRBJ2-2, with D perhaps matching TRBD1 (5 bases). CDR3 length: 14 amino acids. V gave up 4 bases and J gave up 6 bases, with 13 bases separating them. CDR1 is SGHRS and CDR2 is YFSETQ in the germline V gene. CDR3 DNA: TGCGCCAGCAGCCTAAAACAAGGGGCCGGGGAGCTGTTTTTT. Its translation is CASSLKQGAGELFF.